The 21 T cell receptor beta chains below all came from one sample that was sequenced in a study of blood T cell repertoires in COVID-19 (dated by TCRdb to 2018 to 2021). The method behind the library was the immunoSEQ multiplex PCR assay. This immuneACCESS table, as held by TCRdb, lists in-frame sequences with V and J called but not all clones. Of the missing ones, under half trace to an unresolved V gene in checked studies; the others have no known cause. In this sample the table shows 200,000 to 250,000 clones, more than 70% of which occur a single time. Together, the top ten hold under 4.5% of the sample. The sample comprised PBMCs or T cells enriched from blood (not recorded which). All receptors come from a man aged 30-40 years with acute COVID-19.

The CDR3 DNA reads as TGTGCCAGCAGTTACTCGACGGGAGGGTCGAACTACGAGCAGTACTTC. As protein: CASSYSTGGSNYEQYF. The gene calls are TRBV6-5 and TRBJ2-7, with 8 bases lining up with TRBD2. Trimming took 0 bases from V and 3 from J; bases not matched to a gene: 7. This CDR3 is built from 16 residues. Germline values: CDR1 MNHEY, CDR2 SVGAGI.

This sequence joins TRBV19 and TRBJ1-1; no reliable D call. This CDR3 comprises 16 residues. Trimming stripped 2 bases from V and 3 bases from J, with 16 bases between. Germline V gives CDR1 LNHDA, CDR2 SQIVND (reference sequence). The CDR3 spells CASSIMAFRGDTEAFF. The CDR3 DNA reads TGTGCCAGTAGTATAATGGCCTTTCGGGGAGACACTGAAGCTTTCTTT.

The gene calls are TRBV6-6 and TRBJ1-5, with TRBD1 matching over 8 bases. Germline V gives CDR1 MNHNY, CDR2 SVGAGI (reference sequence). CDR3 length: 15 residues. With V trimmed by 6 bases and J by 2 bases, 6 bases remained unmatched. This chain's CDR3 is CASSHGQGGNQPQHF. In nucleotides, the CDR3 is TGTGCCAGCAGCCATGGACAGGGCGGCAATCAGCCCCAGCATTTT.

The chain uses TRBV18 and TRBJ2-1, with a tentative D call TRBD2 (6 bases). CDR1 and CDR2 (germline): KGHSH, LQKENI. This CDR3 has 15 amino acids. V lost 4 bases and J lost 8, with 18 bases in between. For the CDR3, the DNA is TGTGCCAGCTCACAATCTCCTCCGGGGGTGGATGAGCAGTTCTTC. Translating gives CASSQSPPGVDEQFF.

This chain uses TRBV7-3 with TRBJ1-4, with D hard to call. Germline V gene data show CDR1 as SGHTA and CDR2 as FQGTGA. The CDR3 is 13 residues long. V was shortened by 2 bases and J by 7 bases, with 8 bases between the two germline ends. The CDR3 nucleotides read TGTGCCAGCAGCTTACTATCGGGTGAAAAACTGTTTTTT. Its protein is CASSLLSGEKLFF.

This chain links TRBV29-1 with TRBJ2-3; D unclear. This CDR3 contains 12 residues. V was clipped by 7 bases and J by 5 bases, with 13 bases between them. Germline-derived CDR1 and CDR2 are SQVTM and ANQGSEA. The DNA for the CDR3 is TGCAGCGGCATCCTGAGTCAAGATACGCAGTATTTT. This encodes CSGILSQDTQYF.

For the CDR3, the DNA is TGCGCCAGCAGCGAATTATCCAACAGGGGACCAACCTCCACAGCTTTCTTT. Translated, it gives CASSELSNRGPTSTAFF. The chain recombines TRBV5-1 with TRBJ1-1; 7 bases are a match to TRBD1. Losses at the gene ends were 4 bases for V and 10 bases for J; bases not matched to a gene: 22. CDR3 length: 17 amino acids. Germline V gene data show CDR1 as SGHRS and CDR2 as YFSETQ. Full variable domain (outside the CDR3, taken from reference TRBV5-1 and TRBJ1-1): KAGVTQTPRYLIKTRGQQVTLSCSPISGHRSVSWYQQTPGQGLQFLFEYFSETQRNKGNFPGRFSGRQFSNSRSEMNVSTLELGDSALYLCASSELSNRGPTSTAFFGQGTRLTVV.

J is TRBJ2-7 and V is TRBV19, with D unclear. V lost 5 bases, J lost 4 bases, and 12 bases lay in between. The CDR3 sequence is 13 residues long. The germline V gene has CDR1 LNHDA and CDR2 SQIVND (reference sequence). CDR3 sequence: CASSLVSGYEQYF. DNA for the CDR3: TGTGCCAGTAGTCTCGTGTCGGGTTACGAGCAGTACTTC.

V is TRBV19 and J is TRBJ1-5; no firm D call. Germline-derived CDR1 and CDR2 are LNHDA and SQIVND (reference sequence). Between the trimmed V and J ends, which lost 3 bases and 1 base, there was a span of 13 bases. CDR3 length equals 16 residues. This chain's CDR3 is CASSISPSGSNQPQHF. Written as DNA, the CDR3 is TGTGCCAGTAGTATCTCCCCCAGCGGAAGCAATCAGCCCCAGCATTTT.

This clone was counted between two and nine times. The V call is TRBV14, the J call TRBJ2-7, with D maybe TRBD1 (6 bases). V was cut by 6 bases and J by 11 bases, with 14 bases left in between. The germline V gene has CDR1 SGHDN and CDR2 FVKESK. CDR3 length: 11 amino acids. The CDR3 here is CASSAGASEYF. In nucleotides, the CDR3 is TGTGCCAGCAGTGCAGGGGCTTCTGAGTACTTC.

The chain uses TRBV2 and TRBJ1-4; D is unresolved. Germline V gene lookup returns CDR1 SNHLY and CDR2 FYNNEI. The CDR3 totals 15 residues. V gave up 3 bases and J gave up 5 bases, with 13 bases separating them. CDR3 in amino acids: CASSDEVLTNEKLFF. CDR3 bases: TGTGCCAGCAGTGACGAGGTACTTACAAATGAAAAACTGTTTTTT.

This chain joins TRBV23-1 and TRBJ2-3, with D possibly being TRBD1 (5 bases). TRBV23-1 counts as an open reading frame of uncertain function. There are 14 residues in the CDR3. Trimming cost V 6 bases and J 4 bases, with 14 bases left between them. The CDR3: CASSLVAGPDTQYF. As DNA, the CDR3 is TGCGCCAGCAGCCTAGTGGCAGGGCCAGATACGCAGTATTTT.

This chain connects TRBV5-6 to TRBJ2-1; D not certain. Germline V gene sequence: CDR1 SGHDT, CDR2 YYEEEE. The CDR3 length is 15 residues. The V end was cut by 0 bases, the J end by 0 bases, with 7 bases between. The CDR3, as DNA: TGTGCCAGCAGCTTGGAATACAGCTCCTACAATGAGCAGTTCTTC. It codes for CASSLEYSSYNEQFF.

The chain employs TRBV6-5 and TRBJ1-3, with D possibly TRBD1 on 5 matching bases. Trimming shortened V by 4 bases and J by 0 bases, and 10 bases separated the two germline ends. CDR3 length equals 15 residues. Per germline, CDR1 MNHEY and CDR2 SVGAGI. The CDR3 sequence: CASSLTGYSGNTIYF. CDR3 coding DNA: TGTGCCAGCAGTTTAACAGGCTACTCTGGAAACACCATATATTTT.

The chain recombines TRBV19 with TRBJ2-5; D possibly corresponds to TRBD1 (5 bases). Germline CDR1 reads LNHDA; CDR2 reads SQIVND (reference sequence). This CDR3 has 13 amino acids. V was trimmed by 2 bases and J by 2 bases, leaving 6 bases between them. This CDR3 reads CASSIRQQETQYF. In DNA form, the CDR3 reads TGTGCCAGTAGTATAAGACAGCAAGAGACCCAGTACTTC.

In its sample, this clone was seen once. The chain joins TRBV29-1 to TRBJ1-2; possibly TRBD1 for D (6 bases). From germline, CDR1 is SQVTM and CDR2 ANQGSEA. The CDR3 has 13 residues. V lost 4 bases, J lost 4 bases, and 13 bases lay in between. The CDR3 region is CSVGWAGAYGYTF. The CDR3 bases are TGCAGCGTTGGTTGGGCAGGGGCCTATGGCTACACCTTC.

Only one count was recorded for this clone. The V gene is TRBV19, the J gene TRBJ2-5; 9 bases map to TRBD1. The CDR3 loop spans 14 amino acids. Germline CDR1 is LNHDA and CDR2 is SQIVND (reference sequence). V shed 6 bases, J shed 0 bases, and the junction held 2 bases outside the gene matches. CDR3 amino acids: CASSGTGYQETQYF. The CDR3 DNA is TGTGCCAGTAGCGGGACAGGGTACCAAGAGACCCAGTACTTC.

The rearrangement links TRBV5-6 to TRBJ1-1; 7 bases are shared with TRBD1. Trimming took 2 bases from V and 5 from J; bases not matched to a gene: 9. The CDR3 has 15 amino acids. Germline V CDR1 and CDR2: SGHDT, YYEEEE. CDR3 loop: CASSFMDRRKTEAFF. The CDR3 region has the DNA TGTGCCAGCAGCTTTATGGACAGGCGGAAAACTGAAGCTTTCTTT.

The chain recombines TRBV5-1 with TRBJ1-3; D not certain. Trimming removed 4 bases at V and 0 bases at J, with 14 bases between. Germline V gene lookup returns CDR1 SGHRS and CDR2 YFSETQ. The CDR3 consists of 16 residues. Here the CDR3 DNA reads TGCGCCAGCAGCGCGGGTCAGGCGAGCTCTGGAAACACCATATATTTT. Its protein product is CASSAGQASSGNTIYF.

This clone was found once. This sequence joins TRBV5-1 and TRBJ2-3, with unresolved D. CDR1 and CDR2 (germline): SGHRS, YFSETQ. Trimming cost V 2 bases and J 6 bases, with 10 bases left between them. The CDR3 loop spans 13 amino acids. Here the CDR3 DNA reads TGCGCCAGCAGCTTTCTATCGTCCGATACGCAGTATTTT. Its protein product is CASSFLSSDTQYF.

In this sample, this clone turned up a few times. The chain recombines TRBV18 with TRBJ1-1; possibly TRBD1 for D (5 bases). Germline V lookup: CDR1 KGHSH, CDR2 LQKENI. V dropped 2 bases and J dropped 6 bases, with 16 bases sitting between them. The CDR3 consists of 15 residues. In DNA, the CDR3 is TGTGCCAGCTCACCAATGGGTACAGGAGTTCCTGAAGCTTTCTTT. It codes for CASSPMGTGVPEAFF.